This entry describes one T cell receptor beta chain. Library construction for TCR beta used iRepertoire HTBI primers and Arm-PCR of CDR3 regions. Each CDR3 protein gets one entry after TCRdb re-called the multiplex PCR reads with MiXCR. The sample records 400,000 or so distinct CDR3 sequences, 20% to 25% being singletons. The data are from a study of regulatory T cells in long-lasting Graves disease. Time point meaning: persistent/refractory GD, antithyroid drugs over 5 years with positive TRAb. With RNA extracted from PBMCs as input, the TCR library was made. Germline V lookup: CDR1 MGHRA, CDR2 YSYEKL. V dropped 1 base and J dropped 12; count of bases not matched to a gene: 6. The CDR3 contains 15 residues.

Here the sequenced sample was peripheral blood mononuclear cells (PBMCs), taken when the disease was refractory, from a patient treated with antithyroid drugs. The clonotype was recovered from a female donor with Graves disease. V usage is TRBV4-1 and J usage is TRBJ1-6; TRBD1 agrees at 10 bases. The CDR3 bases are TGCGCCAGCAGCCAAGGAGGGGACAGGGGTTTACCCCTCCACTTT. Translating it yields CASSQGGDRGLPLHF.